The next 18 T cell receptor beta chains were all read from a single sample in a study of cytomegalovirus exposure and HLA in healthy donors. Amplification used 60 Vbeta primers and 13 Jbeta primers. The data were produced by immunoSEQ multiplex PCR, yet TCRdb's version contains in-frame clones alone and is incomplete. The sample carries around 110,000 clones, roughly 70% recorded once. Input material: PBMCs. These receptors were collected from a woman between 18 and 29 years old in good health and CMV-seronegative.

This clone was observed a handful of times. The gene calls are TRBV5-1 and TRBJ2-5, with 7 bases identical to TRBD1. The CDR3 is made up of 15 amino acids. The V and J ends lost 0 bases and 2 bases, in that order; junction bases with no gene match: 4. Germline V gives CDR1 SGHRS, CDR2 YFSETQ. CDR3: CASSLGQGLQETQYF. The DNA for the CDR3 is TGCGCCAGCAGCTTGGGACAGGGATTACAAGAGACCCAGTACTTC.

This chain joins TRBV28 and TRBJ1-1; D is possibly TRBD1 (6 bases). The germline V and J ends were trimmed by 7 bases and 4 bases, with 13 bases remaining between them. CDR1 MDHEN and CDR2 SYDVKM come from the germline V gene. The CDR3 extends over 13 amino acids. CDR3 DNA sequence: TGTGCCAGCATTCGAAGCAGGGGCACTGAAGCTTTCTTT. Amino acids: CASIRSRGTEAFF. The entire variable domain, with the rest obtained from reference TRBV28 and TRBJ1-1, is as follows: DVKVTQSSRYLVKRTGEKVFLECVQDMDHENMFWYRQDPGLGLRLIYFSYDVKMKEKGDIPEGYSVSREKKERFSLILESASTNQTSMYLCASIRSRGTEAFFGQGTRLTVV.

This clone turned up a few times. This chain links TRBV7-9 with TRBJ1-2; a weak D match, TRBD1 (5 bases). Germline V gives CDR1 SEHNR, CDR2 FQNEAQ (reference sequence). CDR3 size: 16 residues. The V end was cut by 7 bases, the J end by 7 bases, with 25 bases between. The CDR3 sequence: CASIDTGDRGDLGYTF. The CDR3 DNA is TGTGCCAGCATCGACACCGGGGACCGGGGGGATCTTGGCTACACCTTC.

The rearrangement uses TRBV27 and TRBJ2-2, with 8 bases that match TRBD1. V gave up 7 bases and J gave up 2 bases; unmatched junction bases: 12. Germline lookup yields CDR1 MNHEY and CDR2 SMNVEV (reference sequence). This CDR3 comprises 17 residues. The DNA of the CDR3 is TGTGCCAGCACCTGGGACAGGAAGGGATCCAACACCGGGGAGCTGTTTTTT. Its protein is CASTWDRKGSNTGELFF.

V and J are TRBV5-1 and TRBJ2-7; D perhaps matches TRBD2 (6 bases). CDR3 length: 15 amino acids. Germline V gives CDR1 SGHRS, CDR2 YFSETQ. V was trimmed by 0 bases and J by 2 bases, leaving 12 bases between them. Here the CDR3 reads CASSLGGAGPYEQYF. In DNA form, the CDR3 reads TGCGCCAGCAGCTTGGGAGGGGCGGGACCCTACGAGCAGTACTTC.

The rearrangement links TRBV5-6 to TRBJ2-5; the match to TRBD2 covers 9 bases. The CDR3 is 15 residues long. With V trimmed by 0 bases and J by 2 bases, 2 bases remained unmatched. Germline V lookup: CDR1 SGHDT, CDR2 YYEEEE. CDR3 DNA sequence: TGTGCCAGCAGCTTGGCGGGACTAGCACAAGAGACCCAGTACTTC. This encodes CASSLAGLAQETQYF.

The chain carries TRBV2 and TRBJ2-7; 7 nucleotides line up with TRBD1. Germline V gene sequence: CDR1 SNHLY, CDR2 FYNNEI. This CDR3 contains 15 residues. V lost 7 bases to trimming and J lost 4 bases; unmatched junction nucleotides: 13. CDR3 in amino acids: CASTRYDRVGYEQYF. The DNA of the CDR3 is TGTGCCAGCACTCGCTACGACAGGGTGGGGTACGAGCAGTACTTC.

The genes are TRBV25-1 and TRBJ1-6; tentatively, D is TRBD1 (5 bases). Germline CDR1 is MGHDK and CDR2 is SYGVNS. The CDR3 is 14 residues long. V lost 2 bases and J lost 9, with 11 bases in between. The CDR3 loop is CASSEGRGGSPLHF. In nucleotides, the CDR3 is TGTGCCAGCAGTGAAGGGCGGGGGGGTTCACCCCTCCACTTT.

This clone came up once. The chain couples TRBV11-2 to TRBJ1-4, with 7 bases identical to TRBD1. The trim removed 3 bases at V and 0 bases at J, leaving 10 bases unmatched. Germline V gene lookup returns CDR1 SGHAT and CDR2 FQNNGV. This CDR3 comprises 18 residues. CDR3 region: CASSLVLRQGSTNEKLFF. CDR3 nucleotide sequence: TGTGCCAGCAGCTTGGTCCTGCGACAGGGCTCAACTAATGAAAAACTGTTTTTT.

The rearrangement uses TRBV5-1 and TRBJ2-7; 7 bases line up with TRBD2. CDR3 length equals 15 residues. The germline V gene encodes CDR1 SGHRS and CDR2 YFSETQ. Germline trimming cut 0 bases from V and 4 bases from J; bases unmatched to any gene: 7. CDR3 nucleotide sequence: TGCGCCAGCAGCTTGGCCGGGGGGACCTTTTACGAGCAGTACTTC. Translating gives CASSLAGGTFYEQYF.

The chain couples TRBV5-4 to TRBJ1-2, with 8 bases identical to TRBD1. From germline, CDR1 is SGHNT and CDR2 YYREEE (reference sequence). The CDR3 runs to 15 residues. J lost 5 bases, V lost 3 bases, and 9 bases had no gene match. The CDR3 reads CASSSEGQANYGYTF. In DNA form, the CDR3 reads TGTGCCAGCAGCTCTGAGGGACAGGCAAATTATGGCTACACCTTC.

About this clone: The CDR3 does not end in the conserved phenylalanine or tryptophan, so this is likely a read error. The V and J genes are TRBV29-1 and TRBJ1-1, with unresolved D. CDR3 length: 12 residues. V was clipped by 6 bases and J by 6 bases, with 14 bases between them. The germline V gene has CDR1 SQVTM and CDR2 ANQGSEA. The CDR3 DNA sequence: TGCAGCGTGCCATTCGGGTTCGCTGAAGCTTTCGTT. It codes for CSVPFGFAEAFV.

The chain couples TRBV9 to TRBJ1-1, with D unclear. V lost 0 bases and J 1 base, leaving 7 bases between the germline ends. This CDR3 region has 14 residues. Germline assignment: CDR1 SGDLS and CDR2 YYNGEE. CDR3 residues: CASSVDGSNTEAFF. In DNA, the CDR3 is TGTGCCAGCAGCGTAGACGGTTCGAACACTGAAGCTTTCTTT.

CDR3 DNA: TGTGCCAGCAGCTTAATTGGTCAGTACACTGAAGCTTTCTTT. This sequence encodes CASSLIGQYTEAFF. This chain joins TRBV11-2 and TRBJ1-1; D not certain. The CDR3 is made up of 14 amino acids. V was trimmed by 2 bases and J by 3 bases, leaving 10 bases between them. Germline CDR1 reads SGHAT; CDR2 reads FQNNGV.

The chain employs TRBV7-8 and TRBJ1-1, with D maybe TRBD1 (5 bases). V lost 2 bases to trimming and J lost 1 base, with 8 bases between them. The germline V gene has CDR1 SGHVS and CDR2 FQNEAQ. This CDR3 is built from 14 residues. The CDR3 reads CASSLRGTNTEAFF. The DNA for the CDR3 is TGTGCCAGCAGCTTAAGGGGCACGAACACTGAAGCTTTCTTT.

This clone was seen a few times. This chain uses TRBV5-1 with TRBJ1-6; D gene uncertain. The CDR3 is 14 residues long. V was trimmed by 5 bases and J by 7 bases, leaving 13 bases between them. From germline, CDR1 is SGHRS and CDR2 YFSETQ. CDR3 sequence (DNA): TGCGCCAGCAGAATTGAGCCGGGGAATTCACCCCTCCACTTT. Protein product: CASRIEPGNSPLHF. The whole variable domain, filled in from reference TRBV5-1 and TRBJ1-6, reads KAGVTQTPRYLIKTRGQQVTLSCSPISGHRSVSWYQQTPGQGLQFLFEYFSETQRNKGNFPGRFSGRQFSNSRSEMNVSTLELGDSALYLCASRIEPGNSPLHFGNGTRLTVT.

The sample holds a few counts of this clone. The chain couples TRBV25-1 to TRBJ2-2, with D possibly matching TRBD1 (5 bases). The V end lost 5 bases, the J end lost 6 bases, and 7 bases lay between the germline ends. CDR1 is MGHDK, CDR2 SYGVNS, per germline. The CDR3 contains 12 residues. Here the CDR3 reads CASSQGAGELFF. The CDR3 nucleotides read TGTGCCAGCAGTCAGGGCGCCGGGGAGCTGTTTTTT.

CDR3 DNA sequence: TGTGCCAGCAGCTTGGTTGCTAGCGGGGGGGTCCAGTACTTC. Amino acids: CASSLVASGGVQYF. The chain combines TRBV5-6 with TRBJ2-5; TRBD2 matches at 12 bases. The CDR3 loop spans 14 amino acids. V lost 0 bases and J lost 10; bases outside the gene matches: 4. Germline V gene sequence: CDR1 SGHDT, CDR2 YYEEEE.